Below, one TCR beta chain is given with its context. Antigen unknown. TCRdb re-called the 5' RACE reads with MiXCR, one entry per CDR3 protein. Of some 70,000 distinct CDR3 sequences in the sample, about an eighth are singletons; the top ten hold more than 7%. These data originate in a study of spatial heterogeneity in lung cancer. Study in general: Within raw reads, each unique TCR and UMI combination appeared on average more than ten times.

Indicated time point: sample taken at primary tumor resection. Unsorted samples of tumor, nontumor lung or frozen PBMC had their whole RNA sequenced. The donor population consisted of some 67 patients with untreated, early-stage non-small cell lung cancer. V lost 3 bases, J lost 3 bases, and 5 bases lay in between. The CDR3 is 12 amino acids. The study, taken as a whole, reports: Follow-up blood showed ubiquitous expanded tumor TCRs less than blood at resection did.

The sequence was obtained from a male donor with early-stage non-small cell lung cancer. This material consisted of PBMCs, taken at surgery. The chain recombines TRBV12-3 or TRBV12-4 with TRBJ1-1; D call uncertain. The CDR3 protein is CASSFSHTEAFF. In DNA, the CDR3 is TGTGCCAGCAGTTTCAGCCACACTGAAGCTTTCTTT.